This TCR beta chain was captured by sequencing in a study of T cells in localized non-small cell lung cancer (dated by TCRdb to about 2020). With regard to the full study: Comparing tumors with uninvolved tumor-adjacent lungs, the study looked at the T cell repertoires of 200 to 250 patients with early-stage NSCLC. The cohort was made up of hundreds of treatment-naive NSCLC patients whose localized lung tumors had been resected. The mean age of the NSCLC patients was under 70 years, with 130 or so men and around 100 women. Findings and caveats that apply to the study as a whole: A median of around 50 of the top 100 tumor clones were detected in paired uninvolved adjacent lung, and around 30 of these tumor clones were also found among the top 100 clones of the paired uninvolved adjacent lung. Uninvolved tumor-adjacent lung showed the highest T cell clonality, higher than tumor, which suggests more focused antigenic responses in the adjacent lung. Because multi-region sequencing of the tumors was not done, intratumor heterogeneity could not be ruled out. Longer overall survival was associated with higher T cell density in blood, whereas shorter survival was associated with higher clonality in adjacent lung. Since the design was exploratory, TCR variables were selected using unadjusted p-values with no false-discovery rate correction.

TCR beta CDR3 regions were sequenced from DNA using the immunoSEQ Assay. The authors' analysis ran thus. To compute T cell density, TCR beta template counts were normalized to usable DNA, which was estimated by amplifying housekeeping genes. Richness was estimated using the preseqR package, with extrapolation to 400,000 templates for PBMC samples and to 120,000 templates for tissue samples. Clonality was calculated as one minus Pielou's evenness. To identify tissue-enriched TCRs, differential abundance testing was run on productive amino-acid clonotypes with a minimum total count of 5 and an alpha of 0.1. The Jaccard Index and the Morisita Overlap Index were used to measure repertoire overlap between compartments. GLIPH grouped TCR beta CDR3s together with public tetramer-defined viral CDR3s, and a viral motif had to include at least three viral sequences and also show V-gene enrichment. TCRdb holds this immuneACCESS table with in-frame rearrangements only. Some clones are missing; in checked studies, unresolved V genes explain under half, and the rest has no known cause. V and J calls and clone size are those listed in that table; D and trimming were worked out from the DNA. In this sample the table shows roughly 38,000 clones, about 86% of which occur a single time. The ten largest clones add up to roughly 6.9% of the sample.

Taken from cysteine to phenylalanine, the CDR3 has 15 residues. Only CDR3 DNA remains: 45 bases, in frame from the first base. As encoded in the germline V gene, CDR1 is SGHTA while CDR2 is FQGTGA. Trimming accounts for 4 bases at V and 2 bases at J, while the number of junction bases matched to no gene is 6. At diagnosis, peripheral blood, uninvolved tumor-adjacent lung and tumor were collected and were preserved as a mix of fresh-frozen and FFPE material. For TCR repertoire profiling, blood samples were analyzed as peripheral blood mononuclear cells. This clone was seen once. No cognate antigen has been identified for it. No base quality values were provided; no much bigger clone lies one nucleotide off.

The sequence was collected from a woman between 18 and 49 years old with stage III lung adenocarcinoma. The material was peripheral blood, obtained before any cancer treatment. The sequence is built from TRBV7-3 and TRBJ2-7, with 9 bases matching TRBD1. CDR3 protein: CASSSDRGPAYEQYF. The sequenced DNA: TGTGCCAGCAGCTCGGACAGGGGACCGGCCTACGAGCAGTACTTC.